This T cell receptor beta chain came from a study of blood T cells in healthy people across ages. Next came a second PCR, run for roughly 6 to 11 cycles, which used a sample-barcoded 5' primer along with a J-beta primer mix. A single record per CDR3 protein comes from TCRdb applying MiXCR to the 5' RACE reads. The profile shows 790,000 or so distinct CDR3 sequences, about 61% of them singletons. The V gene's germline CDR1 is MNHEY and CDR2 SMNVEV (reference sequence). Trimming removed 3 bases at V and 10 bases at J, with 13 bases between. The CDR3 extends over 14 amino acids. V gene TRBV27 combines with J gene TRBJ1-6, with TRBD1 as a possible D gene (5 bases). This receptor was identified in a man aged 35-49 years in good health. Sequenced: blood. The CDR3, as DNA: TGTGCCAGCAGTTTTTACCAGGGTGGCTCACCCCTCCACTTT. Amino acids: CASSFYQGGSPLHF.